This TCR beta chain appears in the sequencing data of a study of T cell repertoires in cytomegalovirus infection. Study summary: Matching HLA type and CMV infection were both indicated by public TCR beta signatures. Findings and caveats of the study: HLA-C-restricted CMV clonotypes gave the most frequent clonotype in two of eight donors.

CDR1 and CDR2 (germline): SGHVS, FNYEAQ. The ends lost 5 bases at V and 0 bases at J; junction bases unmatched: 7. The CDR3 covers 16 residues. This clonotype has at least ten counts. Antigen: not known. Via MiXCR, TCRdb re-called the reads, giving one row per CDR3 protein. The repertoire holds more than 350,000 distinct CDR3 sequences, approximately 30% seen once, with roughly 15% in the top ten. Sequencing was done on a sample of PBMCs. The receptor was isolated from a human donor in good health (CMV status not recorded). Some clones in this sample may be carry-over from other donors' samples. The V and J genes are TRBV7-6 and TRBJ2-3, with 8 bases that match TRBD1. CDR3 amino acids: CASSLGTGASTDTQYF. The CDR3 DNA sequence: TGTGCCAGCAGCCTGGGGACAGGAGCTAGCACAGATACGCAGTATTTT.